The 29 T cell receptor beta chains presented below share a single source sample, sequenced in a study of shared clonotypes between healthy human individuals. Sequenced by immunoSEQ multiplex PCR; TCRdb stores in-frame clones only, minus some. The sample lists about 380,000 clones, approximately 97% occurring once. Sequencing was carried out using memory CD8+ T cells sorted from blood. As to subset: CD45RO+ cells pooled with CCR7-negative TemRA cells. The receptors were sampled from a man aged 25 to 40 in good health.

The chain joins TRBV28 to TRBJ2-4; D perhaps matches TRBD2 (6 bases). V lost 2 bases and J lost 8, with 13 bases in between. Germline assignment: CDR1 MDHEN and CDR2 SYDVKM. CDR3 size: 14 residues. CDR3 amino acids: CASSLIGRRDIQYF. CDR3 sequence (DNA): TGTGCCAGCAGTTTAATTGGGAGGAGGGACATTCAGTACTTC.

The V call is TRBV11-2, the J call TRBJ2-7; the D is unclear. Germline lookup yields CDR1 SGHAT and CDR2 FQNNGV. This CDR3 has 15 residues. V lost 4 bases to trimming and J lost 7 bases, with 20 bases between them. In DNA, the CDR3 is TGTGCCAGCAGCTCAAGGCCACTCCCGGGCGAAGAGCAGTACTTC. It is translated as CASSSRPLPGEEQYF. The variable domain in full, with the rest retrieved from reference TRBV11-2 and TRBJ2-7, is EAGVAQSPRYKIIEKRQSVAFWCNPISGHATLYWYQQILGQGPKLLIQFQNNGVVDDSQLPKDRFSAERLKGVDSTLKIQPAKLEDSAVYLCASSSRPLPGEEQYFGPGTRLTVT.

The chain recombines TRBV29-1 with TRBJ1-1; TRBD1 agrees at 8 bases. J gave up 10 bases and V 6 bases, and 10 bases lay outside the gene matches. This CDR3 is built from 12 residues. Germline V gene data show CDR1 as SQVTM and CDR2 as ANQGSEA. The CDR3 loop is CSVRQGAQGAFF. The CDR3 nucleotides are TGCAGCGTACGCCAGGGGGCGCAGGGAGCTTTCTTT.

The V and J genes are TRBV7-6 and TRBJ1-1; 9 bases fit TRBD1. The CDR3 spans 17 residues. Trimming took 5 bases from V and 1 from J; bases not matched to a gene: 11. Germline V gene sequence: CDR1 SGHVS, CDR2 FNYEAQ. CDR3 region: CASSAESGTGTNTEAFF. The CDR3 DNA reads as TGTGCCAGCAGCGCAGAAAGCGGGACAGGGACGAACACTGAAGCTTTCTTT.

The V gene is TRBV2, the J gene TRBJ2-3, with D hard to call. Per germline, CDR1 SNHLY and CDR2 FYNNEI. The CDR3 covers 11 residues. The V and J ends lost 7 bases and 4 bases respectively, with 6 bases between them. The CDR3 reads CASKIPDTQYF. The CDR3 DNA reads as TGTGCCAGCAAAATCCCAGATACGCAGTATTTT.

This clone was seen a single time. This sequence joins TRBV28 and TRBJ2-5; perhaps TRBD2 as D (6 bases). CDR1 and CDR2 from the germline V gene are MDHEN and SYDVKM. This CDR3 spans 15 amino acids. V was shortened by 2 bases and J by 7 bases, with 17 bases between the two germline ends. CDR3 region: CASSLRGSGVGTQYF. CDR3 nucleotide sequence: TGTGCCAGCAGTTTACGAGGGTCGGGGGTAGGGACCCAGTACTTC.

The V gene is TRBV7-3, the J gene TRBJ2-1; TRBD2 matches 14 bases. CDR1 is SGHTA and CDR2 is FQGTGA in the germline V gene. The CDR3 covers 15 residues. The ends lost 5 bases at V and 10 bases at J; junction bases unmatched: 7. CDR3 coding DNA: TGTGCCAGCAGCCAGGGACTAGCGGGAGCGAGAGAGCAGTTCTTC. It translates to CASSQGLAGAREQFF. Full variable domain (outside the CDR3, taken from reference TRBV7-3 and TRBJ2-1): GAGVSQTPSNKVTEKGKYVELRCDPISGHTALYWYRQSLGQGPEFLIYFQGTGAADDSGLPNDRFFAVRPEGSVSTLKIQRTERGDSAVYLCASSQGLAGAREQFFGPGTRLTVL.

This chain links TRBV28 with TRBJ2-1; D call uncertain. Germline V lookup: CDR1 MDHEN, CDR2 SYDVKM. CDR3 size: 14 residues. Trimming took 4 bases from V and 3 from J, leaving 10 bases between them. Here the CDR3 DNA reads TGTGCCAGCAGTTCCTTAGTGGGCTACAATGAGCAGTTCTTC. Translation: CASSSLVGYNEQFF.

This chain uses TRBV2 with TRBJ2-7; 11 nucleotides agree with TRBD2. Unmatched junction bases numbered 7, after V lost 7 bases and J lost 2 bases. This CDR3 spans 15 amino acids. Germline loops: CDR1 SNHLY, CDR2 FYNNEI. Here the CDR3 DNA reads TGTGCCAGCAAGCTAGCGGGAGGAATAACCTACGAGCAGTACTTC. It codes for CASKLAGGITYEQYF.

V and J are TRBV10-1 and TRBJ2-1; 10 bases align to TRBD1. CDR1 is WNHNN and CDR2 is SYGVQD in the germline V gene (reference sequence). CDR3 length: 14 amino acids. J lost 5 bases, V lost 6 bases, and 4 bases had no gene match. CDR3 in amino acids: CASSRDRGHNEQFF. In DNA, the CDR3 is TGCGCCAGCAGCCGGGACAGGGGCCACAATGAGCAGTTCTTC.

V usage is TRBV5-1 and J usage is TRBJ2-7, with D possibly being TRBD2 (5 bases). V was pared by 0 bases and J by 12 bases, with 19 bases between. The CDR3 spans 14 residues. The germline V gene encodes CDR1 SGHRS and CDR2 YFSETQ. The CDR3 spells CASSLGAARDTRYF. The CDR3 DNA reads as TGCGCCAGCAGCTTGGGTGCAGCCCGGGATACGAGGTACTTC.

The chain carries TRBV9 and TRBJ2-5; 7 bases agree with TRBD1. Trimming took 0 bases from V and 5 from J; bases not matched to a gene: 4. This CDR3 spans 14 amino acids. CDR1 is SGDLS and CDR2 is YYNGEE in the germline V gene. In DNA form, the CDR3 reads TGTGCCAGCAGCGTAGGGGACAGAGGGGAGACCCAGTACTTC. Residues: CASSVGDRGETQYF.

The chain joins TRBV27 to TRBJ2-2; TRBD1 aligns across 10 bases. The germline V gene encodes CDR1 MNHEY and CDR2 SMNVEV (reference sequence). CDR3 length: 16 residues. The V segment lost 1 base and the J segment 5 bases; nucleotides outside the gene matches: 4. CDR3 region: CASSLCGQGETGELFF. The CDR3 DNA sequence: TGTGCCAGCAGTTTATGCGGACAGGGGGAAACCGGGGAGCTGTTTTTT.

As regards this clone: The sample contains more than one DNA sequence encoding this CDR3. The chain couples TRBV28 to TRBJ1-5; D not certain. This CDR3 has 13 residues. V was trimmed by 5 bases and J by 4 bases, leaving 9 bases between them. Per germline, CDR1 MDHEN and CDR2 SYDVKM. Here the CDR3 reads CASSRTGNQPQHF. In DNA form, the CDR3 reads TGTGCCAGCAGTAGGACTGGGAATCAGCCCCAGCATTTT. The variable domain in full, completed from reference TRBV28 and TRBJ1-5, reads DVKVTQSSRYLVKRTGEKVFLECVQDMDHENMFWYRQDPGLGLRLIYFSYDVKMKEKGDIPEGYSVSREKKERFSLILESASTNQTSMYLCASSRTGNQPQHFGDGTRLSIL.

The V and J genes are TRBV5-4 and TRBJ2-7, with 11 bases aligning to TRBD2. Germline V lookup: CDR1 SGHNT, CDR2 YYREEE (reference sequence). Germline trimming cut 3 bases from V and 2 bases from J; bases unmatched to any gene: 4. The CDR3 sequence is 15 residues long. The DNA for the CDR3 is TGTGCCAGCAGCTCTGGACTAGCGGGTACCTACGAGCAGTACTTC. This codes for CASSSGLAGTYEQYF.

This clone has only one observation. This sequence joins TRBV7-8 and TRBJ2-1; D may be TRBD2 (6 bases). Germline V gene lookup returns CDR1 SGHVS and CDR2 FQNEAQ. This CDR3 has 14 residues. V was cut by 3 bases and J by 2 bases, with 8 bases left in between. This CDR3 is CASSLGGTYNEQFF. CDR3 in DNA: TGTGCCAGCAGCTTGGGCGGGACCTACAATGAGCAGTTCTTC. The full variable domain, its missing parts supplied by reference TRBV7-8 and TRBJ2-1, is GAGVSQSPRYKVAKRGQDVALRCDPISGHVSLFWYQQALGQGPEFLTYFQNEAQLDKSGLPSDRFFAERPEGSVSTLKIQRTQQEDSAVYLCASSLGGTYNEQFFGPGTRLTVL.

This chain uses TRBV30 with TRBJ2-4; D not resolved. Germline-derived CDR1 and CDR2 are GTSNPN and SVGIG (reference sequence). The germline V and J ends were trimmed by 1 base and 0 bases, with 7 bases remaining between them. The length of the CDR3 is 14 residues. CDR3 DNA: TGTGCCTGGAGTGGACAACTAGCCAAAAACATTCAGTACTTC. It is translated as CAWSGQLAKNIQYF.

V is TRBV2 and J is TRBJ2-7; D gene uncertain. CDR1 SNHLY and CDR2 FYNNEI come from the germline V gene. The CDR3 runs to 11 residues. Trimming cost V 5 bases and J 5 bases, with 7 bases left between them. CDR3 sequence (DNA): TGTGCCAGCAGTCCCCACCACGAGCAGTACTTC. It is translated as CASSPHHEQYF.

The gene calls are TRBV11-2 and TRBJ2-7; 10 bases line up with TRBD1. Germline CDR1 is SGHAT and CDR2 is FQNNGV. After removal of 2 bases from V and 6 bases from J, the junction contained 13 bases not matched to a gene. CDR3 size: 17 residues. CDR3 region: CASSLFPTRQGASEQYF. CDR3 coding DNA: TGTGCCAGCAGCTTATTCCCAACCAGACAGGGGGCGTCCGAGCAGTACTTC. The full variable domain, its missing parts supplied by reference TRBV11-2 and TRBJ2-7, is EAGVAQSPRYKIIEKRQSVAFWCNPISGHATLYWYQQILGQGPKLLIQFQNNGVVDDSQLPKDRFSAERLKGVDSTLKIQPAKLEDSAVYLCASSLFPTRQGASEQYFGPGTRLTVT.

The chain combines TRBV7-9 with TRBJ1-2, with D perhaps matching TRBD1 (5 bases). The CDR3 has 16 amino acids. The germline V gene has CDR1 SEHNR and CDR2 FQNEAQ (reference sequence). Trimming removed 1 base from V and 0 bases from J, with 12 bases in between. This CDR3 reads CASSLGWGHTNYGYTF. DNA of the CDR3: TGTGCCAGCAGCTTAGGTTGGGGCCACACTAACTATGGCTACACCTTC.

This sequence joins TRBV30 and TRBJ2-4; possibly TRBD1 for D (5 bases). Trimming cost V 5 bases and J 0 bases, with 5 bases left between them. The CDR3 length is 12 residues. Germline V gene sequence: CDR1 GTSNPN, CDR2 SVGIG (reference sequence). The CDR3 DNA sequence: TGTGCCTGGGACAGAGCCAAAAACATTCAGTACTTC. Translated: CAWDRAKNIQYF.

The chain links TRBV7-2 to TRBJ1-6; tentative D call: TRBD1 (6 bases). Per the germline V gene, CDR1 is SGHTA and CDR2 is FQGNSA. This CDR3 region has 15 residues. With 1 base removed from V and 5 bases from J, the gap between germline ends came to 9 bases. The CDR3 DNA reads as TGTGCCAGCAGCTTAGGACAGGTTAATAATTCACCCCTCCACTTT. Amino acids: CASSLGQVNNSPLHF.

The chain links TRBV9 to TRBJ2-1; D remains unclear. The germline CDR1 and CDR2 sequences are SGDLS and YYNGEE. The CDR3 length is 15 residues. Trimming cost V 0 bases and J 10 bases, with 17 bases left between them. This CDR3 is CASSVDPGPFWEQFF. CDR3 nucleotide sequence: TGTGCCAGCAGCGTAGACCCCGGTCCTTTTTGGGAGCAGTTCTTC. Combining the CDR3 with reference TRBV9 and TRBJ2-1 gives the whole variable domain DSGVTQTPKHLITATGQRVTLRCSPRSGDLSVYWYQQSLDQGLQFLIQYYNGEERAKGNILERFSAQQFPDLHSELNLSSLELGDSALYFCASSVDPGPFWEQFFGPGTRLTVL.

The chain has TRBV19 and TRBJ2-3, with D possibly matching TRBD2 (5 bases). Germline-derived CDR1 and CDR2 are LNHDA and SQIVND (reference sequence). There are 12 residues in the CDR3. Between the trimmed V and J ends, which lost 4 bases and 4 bases, there was a span of 6 bases. CDR3 bases: TGTGCCAGTAGTAGAGGGCCAGATACGCAGTATTTT. It is translated as CASSRGPDTQYF.

V is TRBV5-1 and J is TRBJ1-2, with 11 bases aligning to TRBD1. J was trimmed by 8 bases and V by 0 bases; bases with no gene match: 6. The CDR3 is 15 amino acids. Per germline, CDR1 SGHRS and CDR2 YFSETQ. CDR3 in amino acids: CASSLDPGQGVGYTF. DNA of the CDR3: TGCGCCAGCAGCTTGGACCCGGGACAGGGGGTGGGCTACACCTTC. Filled out from reference TRBV5-1 and TRBJ1-2, the complete variable domain reads KAGVTQTPRYLIKTRGQQVTLSCSPISGHRSVSWYQQTPGQGLQFLFEYFSETQRNKGNFPGRFSGRQFSNSRSEMNVSTLELGDSALYLCASSLDPGQGVGYTFGSGTRLTVV.

This CDR3 reads CASSWLWGEGETQYF. The CDR3 DNA follows: TGTGCCAGCAGTTGGCTTTGGGGAGAGGGAGAGACCCAGTACTTC. V is TRBV6-6 and J is TRBJ2-5; D might be TRBD2 (5 bases). Trimming took 4 bases from V and 4 from J, leaving 16 bases between them. Germline assignment: CDR1 MNHNY and CDR2 SVGAGI (reference sequence). This CDR3 region has 15 residues.

The V gene is TRBV28, the J gene TRBJ1-2; D is undetermined. The V end was cut by 2 bases, the J end by 5 bases, with 12 bases between. The CDR3 runs to 14 residues. The germline V gene encodes CDR1 MDHEN and CDR2 SYDVKM. The CDR3 loop reads CASSLNGRIYGYTF. CDR3 sequence (DNA): TGTGCCAGCAGTTTAAACGGGCGTATATATGGCTACACCTTC.

The chain combines TRBV19 with TRBJ1-2; the D gene is possibly TRBD1 (6 bases). With 4 bases removed from V and 2 bases from J, the gap between germline ends came to 14 bases. This CDR3 has 15 amino acids. CDR1 and CDR2 from the germline V gene are LNHDA and SQIVND (reference sequence). The CDR3 loop reads CASSTQGALNYGYTF. CDR3 sequence (DNA): TGTGCCAGTAGTACACAGGGCGCCCTAAACTATGGCTACACCTTC.

The chain recombines TRBV4-2 with TRBJ2-2, with 7 bases fitting TRBD2. Germline CDR1 LGHNA, CDR2 YNFKEQ. Unmatched junction bases numbered 4, after V lost 2 bases and J lost 1 base. The CDR3 is 16 amino acids. Here the CDR3 DNA reads TGTGCCAGCAGCCAACGAGAGCGGGAGAACACCGGGGAGCTGTTTTTT. Encoded protein: CASSQRERENTGELFF.